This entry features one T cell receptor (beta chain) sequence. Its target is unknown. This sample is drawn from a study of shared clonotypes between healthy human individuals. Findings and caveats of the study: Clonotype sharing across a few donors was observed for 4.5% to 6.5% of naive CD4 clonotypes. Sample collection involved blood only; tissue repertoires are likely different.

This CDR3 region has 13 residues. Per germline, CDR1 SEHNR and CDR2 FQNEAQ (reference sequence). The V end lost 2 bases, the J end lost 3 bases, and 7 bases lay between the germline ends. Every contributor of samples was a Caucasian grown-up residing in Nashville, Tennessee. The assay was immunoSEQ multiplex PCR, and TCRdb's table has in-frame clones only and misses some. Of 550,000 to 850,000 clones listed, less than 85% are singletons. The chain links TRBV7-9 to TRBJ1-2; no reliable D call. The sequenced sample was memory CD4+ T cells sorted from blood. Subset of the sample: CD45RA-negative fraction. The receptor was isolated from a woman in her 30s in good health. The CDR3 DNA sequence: TGTGCCAGCAGCTTAACAGACTACTATGGCTACACCTTC. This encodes CASSLTDYYGYTF.